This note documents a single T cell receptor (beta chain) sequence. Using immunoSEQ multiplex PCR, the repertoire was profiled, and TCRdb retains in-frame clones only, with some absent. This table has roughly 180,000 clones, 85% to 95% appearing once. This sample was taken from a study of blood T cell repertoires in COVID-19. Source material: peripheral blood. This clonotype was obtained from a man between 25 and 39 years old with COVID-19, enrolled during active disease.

The CDR3 reads CAWSPMNTEAFF. DNA for the CDR3: TGTGCCTGGAGTCCAATGAACACTGAAGCTTTCTTT. The chain carries TRBV30 and TRBJ1-1; D is unclear. Trimming left V 2 bases short and J 0 bases short, with 4 bases between. Germline V gene sequence: CDR1 GTSNPN, CDR2 SVGIG (reference sequence). The CDR3 runs to 12 residues. Variable domain in full (rest from reference TRBV30 and TRBJ1-1): SQTIHQWPATLVQPVGSPLSLECTVEGTSNPNLYWYRQAAGRGLQLLFYSVGIGQISSEVPQNLSASRPQDRQFILSSKKLLLSDSGFYLCAWSPMNTEAFFGQGTRLTVV.